The 18 T cell receptor beta chains reported below all come from one sample, sequenced in a study of T cell responses to AZD1222 COVID-19 vaccine. This table comes from immunoSEQ multiplex PCR, and its TCRdb copy is limited to in-frame clones, with some not included. The table includes some 94,000 clones, around 90% detected once. The starting material was peripheral blood, obtained 28 days after the second AZD1222 dose. The receptors derive from an adult who received the AZD1222 COVID-19 vaccine.

V and J are TRBV11-3 and TRBJ1-1; TRBD1 might be the D (5 bases). V shed 0 bases and J shed 5 bases, with 7 bases lying between them. Germline V gene sequence: CDR1 SGHNT, CDR2 YENEEA. The CDR3 is 13 residues long. The CDR3 sequence is CASSLEWGTEAFF. The CDR3 nucleotides are TGTGCCAGCAGCTTAGAGTGGGGGACTGAAGCTTTCTTT.

The chain couples TRBV5-6 to TRBJ2-7, with D unclear. The V end was cut by 1 base, the J end by 3 bases, with 5 bases between. Germline CDR1 and CDR2: SGHDT and YYEEEE. The CDR3 contains 12 residues. This CDR3 is CASSLSGYEQYV. The CDR3 DNA sequence: TGTGCCAGCAGCTTGTCTGGCTACGAGCAGTACGTC.

The chain couples TRBV6-5 to TRBJ2-3; D is unclear. Trimming stripped 6 bases from V and 4 bases from J, with 5 bases between. The V gene's germline CDR1 is MNHEY and CDR2 SVGAGI. This CDR3 spans 11 amino acids. The CDR3 DNA is TGTGCCAGCAGGGTAGCAGATACGCAGTATTTT. The encoded protein is CASRVADTQYF.

This chain uses TRBV29-1 with TRBJ2-2, with D perhaps being TRBD1 or TRBD2 (6 bases each). The CDR3 is made up of 12 amino acids. Deletions cut 4 bases from V and 8 bases from J, with 11 bases between. Per germline, CDR1 SQVTM and CDR2 ANQGSEA. The CDR3 spells CSVGWGAGELFF. Here the CDR3 DNA reads TGCAGCGTTGGATGGGGGGCTGGGGAGCTGTTTTTT.

The chain couples TRBV3-1 (or the pseudogene TRBV3-2) to TRBJ1-1; D remains ambiguous. The V and J ends lost 0 bases and 11 bases respectively, with 13 bases between them. This CDR3 has 13 amino acids. Germline V gene lookup returns CDR1 LGHDT and CDR2 YNNKEL (reference sequence). For the CDR3, the DNA is TGTGCCAGCAGCCAAGATCTGGCCGCTCGGGCTTTCTTT. This encodes CASSQDLAARAFF.

The V gene is TRBV28, the J gene TRBJ2-5; weak D call: TRBD1 (5 bases). Trimming stripped 10 bases from V and 5 bases from J, with 17 bases between. This CDR3 is built from 13 residues. Germline values: CDR1 MDHEN, CDR2 SYDVKM. The CDR3 sequence: CAIAKGVDETQYF. The CDR3 DNA follows: TGTGCCATTGCAAAAGGGGTAGATGAGACCCAGTACTTC.

As regards this clone: Other DNA sequences in the same sample also yield this CDR3. The CDR3 DNA reads TGTGCCAGCAGTGAGGGGACACTAAACACTGAAGCTTTCTTT. It is translated as CASSEGTLNTEAFF. This rearrangement joins TRBV6-1 to TRBJ1-1; TRBD1 is a possible D gene (6 bases). Germline assignment: CDR1 MNHNS and CDR2 SASEGT. The CDR3 is made up of 14 amino acids. V was trimmed by 3 bases and J by 2 bases, leaving 10 bases between them.

The rearrangement links TRBV18 to TRBJ2-2, with D possibly matching TRBD1 (5 bases). Germline CDR1 KGHSH, CDR2 LQKENI. With 1 base removed from V and 0 bases from J, the gap between germline ends came to 9 bases. The CDR3 extends over 16 amino acids. Here the CDR3 DNA reads TGTGCCAGCTCACCACAGGACATCGCGAACACCGGGGAGCTGTTTTTT. As protein: CASSPQDIANTGELFF.

The sample holds one count of this clone. The chain recombines TRBV7-8 with TRBJ2-7; 9 nucleotides agree with TRBD1. Germline CDR1 and CDR2: SGHVS and FQNEAQ. J lost 6 bases, V lost 0 bases, and 9 bases had no gene match. This CDR3 has 16 residues. CDR3 amino acids: CASSLANRDRVFEQYF. The CDR3 DNA is TGTGCCAGCAGCTTAGCAAACCGGGACAGGGTTTTCGAGCAGTACTTC. Together with reference TRBV7-8 and TRBJ2-7, the CDR3 gives the full variable domain: GAGVSQSPRYKVAKRGQDVALRCDPISGHVSLFWYQQALGQGPEFLTYFQNEAQLDKSGLPSDRFFAERPEGSVSTLKIQRTQQEDSAVYLCASSLANRDRVFEQYFGPGTRLTVT.

This clone appeared a single time. The rearrangement joins TRBV18 to TRBJ2-2; 9 bases are shared with TRBD1. The J segment lost 3 bases and the V segment lost 6 bases, leaving 5 bases of the junction unmatched. This CDR3 is built from 15 residues. Germline CDR1 is KGHSH and CDR2 is LQKENI. The CDR3 bases are TGTGCCAGCTCCATTGGACAGGGGTACACCGGGGAGCTGTTTTTT. It codes for CASSIGQGYTGELFF.

The rearrangement joins TRBV5-6 to TRBJ2-1, with D perhaps TRBD1 (6 bases). With 5 bases removed from V and 8 bases from J, the gap between germline ends came to 20 bases. Germline values: CDR1 SGHDT, CDR2 YYEEEE. This CDR3 spans 15 amino acids. The CDR3 sequence: CASSRDRGSSDEQFF. The CDR3 nucleotides read TGTGCCAGCAGTCGCGATAGGGGGTCGAGCGATGAGCAGTTCTTC.

The genes are TRBV2 and TRBJ2-3; TRBD2 is a possible D gene (5 bases). The CDR3 covers 18 residues. With 1 base removed from V and 0 bases from J, the gap between germline ends came to 17 bases. CDR1 SNHLY and CDR2 FYNNEI come from the germline V gene. The CDR3 nucleotides read TGTGCCAGCAGTGAAGAAGTGATTTGGGCTAGCAGCACAGATACGCAGTATTTT. Translation gives CASSEEVIWASSTDTQYF. Full variable domain (missing parts from reference TRBV2 and TRBJ2-3): EPEVTQTPSHQVTQMGQEVILRCVPISNHLYFYWYRQILGQKVEFLVSFYNNEISEKSEIFDDQFSVERPDGSNFTLKIRSTKLEDSAMYFCASSEEVIWASSTDTQYFGPGTRLTVL.

The rearrangement links TRBV4-3 to TRBJ1-4; the match to TRBD1 covers 10 bases. CDR1 and CDR2 (germline): LGHNA, YSLEER. The CDR3 covers 17 residues. The trim removed 3 bases at V and 7 bases at J, leaving 11 bases unmatched. CDR3 nucleotides: TGCGCCAGCAGCCACAACCGGGACAGGGGAAGGGGTGAAAAACTGTTTTTT. Amino acid sequence: CASSHNRDRGRGEKLFF.

The rearrangement uses TRBV14 and TRBJ2-5, with 10 positions matching TRBD1. V gave up 0 bases and J gave up 0 bases; unmatched junction bases: 4. Germline-derived CDR1 and CDR2 are SGHDN and FVKESK. The CDR3 is 17 residues long. The CDR3 nucleotides read TGTGCCAGCAGCCAAGAAACGGGACAGGGGAACCAAGAGACCCAGTACTTC. Translated, it gives CASSQETGQGNQETQYF. Combining the CDR3 with reference TRBV14 and TRBJ2-5 gives the whole variable domain EAGVTQFPSHSVIEKGQTVTLRCDPISGHDNLYWYRRVMGKEIKFLLHFVKESKQDESGMPNNRFLAERTGGTYSTLKVQPAELEDSGVYFCASSQETGQGNQETQYFGPGTRLLVL.

J is TRBJ2-7 and V is TRBV7-9, with unresolved D. CDR3 length equals 14 residues. CDR1 and CDR2 from the germline V gene are SEHNR and FQNEAQ (reference sequence). V dropped 4 bases and J dropped 0 bases, with 10 bases sitting between them. The CDR3, as DNA: TGTGCCAGCAGCTCAGCCCCAGGCTCCTACGAGCAGTACTTC. It is translated as CASSSAPGSYEQYF.

This clone is a singleton in its sample. The rearrangement uses TRBV7-9 and TRBJ1-2; maybe TRBD1 (5 bases). Germline assignment: CDR1 SEHNR and CDR2 FQNEAQ (reference sequence). The CDR3 runs to 16 residues. The ends were cut back, 2 bases at V and 4 bases at J, with 17 bases in the middle. The CDR3 protein is CASSLFVGELSYGYTF. CDR3 DNA sequence: TGTGCCAGCAGCTTATTTGTGGGGGAGTTGTCCTATGGCTACACCTTC. Drawing the rest from reference TRBV7-9 and TRBJ1-2, the complete variable domain is DTGVSQNPRHKITKRGQNVTFRCDPISEHNRLYWYRQTLGQGPEFLTYFQNEAQLEKSRLLSDRFSAERPKGSFSTLEIQRTEQGDSAMYLCASSLFVGELSYGYTFGSGTRLTVV.

V and J are TRBV6-4 and TRBJ2-1; TRBD1 might be the D (5 bases). Trimming stripped 6 bases from V and 8 bases from J, with 14 bases between. The germline gives CDR1 MRHNA, CDR2 SNTAGT. This CDR3 comprises 13 residues. CDR3 coding DNA: TGTGCCAGCAGCCGCAGGGCGTGGGATGAGCAGTTCTTC. Protein: CASSRRAWDEQFF.

The rearrangement joins TRBV9 to TRBJ2-1, with D perhaps TRBD1 (6 bases). The V end lost 3 bases, the J end lost 9 bases, and 19 bases lay between the germline ends. This CDR3 region has 15 residues. Looked up from germline, CDR1 is SGDLS and CDR2 is YYNGEE. CDR3 protein: CASSAQGSPGGEQFF. The CDR3 DNA follows: TGTGCCAGCAGCGCCCAGGGGTCGCCAGGTGGTGAGCAGTTCTTC.